These 8 T cell receptor beta chains came from one sample sequenced in a study of blood T cell repertoires in COVID-19 (TCRdb year 2020). Library method: the immunoSEQ multiplex PCR assay. The table was pulled from immuneACCESS by TCRdb, which kept in-frame rearrangements only. Such tables lose some clones; where checked, under half of the loss comes from unresolved V genes, and the rest has no known cause. This sample holds a few hundred thousand clones; 75% to 90% were observed only once. About 10% of the sample belongs to the ten largest clones. Material: peripheral blood. The receptors were gathered from a woman in her 70s with COVID-19, enrolled during active disease.

The rearrangement links TRBV11-2 to TRBJ2-7; TRBD1 matches 9 bases. CDR1 is SGHAT and CDR2 is FQNNGV in the germline V gene. This CDR3 spans 13 amino acids. With V trimmed by 4 bases and J by 3 bases, 1 base remained unmatched. The CDR3 region is CASSSDRGYEQYF. CDR3 DNA sequence: TGTGCCAGCAGCTCGGACAGGGGCTACGAGCAGTACTTC.

V is TRBV18 and J is TRBJ2-2; 7 bases are a match to TRBD1. The CDR3 is made up of 16 amino acids. V gave up 6 bases and J gave up 1 base; unmatched junction bases: 8. Looked up from germline, CDR1 is KGHSH and CDR2 is LQKENI. The DNA for the CDR3 is TGTGCCAGCTCGCTCCGGGACAGCGAGAACACCGGGGAGCTGTTTTTT. Its protein is CASSLRDSENTGELFF. Drawing the rest from reference TRBV18 and TRBJ2-2, the complete variable domain is NAGVMQNPRHLVRRRGQEARLRCSPMKGHSHVYWYRQLPEEGLKFMVYLQKENIIDESGMPKERFSAEFPKEGPSILRIQQVVRGDSAAYFCASSLRDSENTGELFFGEGSRLTVL.

A note on this clone: The same CDR3 also results from other DNA sequences found in this sample. The chain recombines TRBV5-1 with TRBJ1-1, with a tentative D call TRBD1 (5 bases). V shed 0 bases and J shed 5 bases, with 11 bases lying between them. This CDR3 region has 14 residues. The germline V gene encodes CDR1 SGHRS and CDR2 YFSETQ. The CDR3, as DNA: TGCGCCAGCAGCTTGGAGGTGGGGCGTACTGAAGCTTTCTTT. Amino acid sequence: CASSLEVGRTEAFF.

Comment on this clone: An end of the junction differs from the germline gene, which may be a read error. The chain links TRBV7-9 to TRBJ2-1; 9 bases align to TRBD1. The CDR3 spans 11 residues. Germline CDR1 is SEHNR and CDR2 is FQNEAQ (reference sequence). CDR3 sequence (DNA): TGTGCCAGCAGCTTGACAGGGGGGTCCATCTTC. It is translated as CASSLTGGSIF. The whole variable domain, remainder taken from reference TRBV7-9 and TRBJ2-1, is DTGVSQNPRHKITKRGQNVTFRCDPISEHNRLYWYRQTLGQGPEFLTYFQNEAQLEKSRLLSDRFSAERPKGSFSTLEIQRTEQGDSAMYLCASSLTGGSIFGPGTRLTVL.

V gene TRBV25-1 combines with J gene TRBJ1-2; weak D call: TRBD1 (6 bases). The CDR3 is 13 residues long. The V gene lost 4 bases and the J gene lost 4 bases, with 10 bases spanning the gap. Germline lookup yields CDR1 MGHDK and CDR2 SYGVNS. Here the CDR3 DNA reads TGTGCCAGCAGTGCCTCGGACAGCTATGGCTACACCTTC. This gives the protein CASSASDSYGYTF.

The chain employs TRBV4-1 and TRBJ1-5; 7 bases align to TRBD1. This CDR3 contains 14 residues. The V and J ends lost 1 base and 9 bases, in that order; junction bases with no gene match: 6. Germline CDR1 reads MGHRA; CDR2 reads YSYEKL. Written as DNA, the CDR3 is TGCGCCAGCAGCCAAGCGCCAGGGGGTCGGCCCCAGCATTTT. This sequence encodes CASSQAPGGRPQHF.

The genes are TRBV5-8 and TRBJ1-2, with 9 bases identical to TRBD1. The germline V gene has CDR1 SGHTS and CDR2 YDEGEE. The V segment lost 4 bases and the J segment 4 bases; nucleotides outside the gene matches: 5. CDR3 size: 14 residues. CDR3 loop: CASSTDRGFYGYTF. CDR3 DNA sequence: TGTGCCAGCAGCACGGACAGGGGTTTCTATGGCTACACCTTC.

V gene TRBV7-2 combines with J gene TRBJ1-1; the match to TRBD1 covers 7 bases. CDR3 length equals 14 residues. Losses at the gene ends were 6 bases for V and 4 bases for J; bases not matched to a gene: 8. Germline V CDR1 and CDR2: SGHTA, FQGNSA. The DNA for the CDR3 is TGTGCCAGCAGGTCTACTCCAGGGGGCACTGAAGCTTTCTTT. Its translation: CASRSTPGGTEAFF.